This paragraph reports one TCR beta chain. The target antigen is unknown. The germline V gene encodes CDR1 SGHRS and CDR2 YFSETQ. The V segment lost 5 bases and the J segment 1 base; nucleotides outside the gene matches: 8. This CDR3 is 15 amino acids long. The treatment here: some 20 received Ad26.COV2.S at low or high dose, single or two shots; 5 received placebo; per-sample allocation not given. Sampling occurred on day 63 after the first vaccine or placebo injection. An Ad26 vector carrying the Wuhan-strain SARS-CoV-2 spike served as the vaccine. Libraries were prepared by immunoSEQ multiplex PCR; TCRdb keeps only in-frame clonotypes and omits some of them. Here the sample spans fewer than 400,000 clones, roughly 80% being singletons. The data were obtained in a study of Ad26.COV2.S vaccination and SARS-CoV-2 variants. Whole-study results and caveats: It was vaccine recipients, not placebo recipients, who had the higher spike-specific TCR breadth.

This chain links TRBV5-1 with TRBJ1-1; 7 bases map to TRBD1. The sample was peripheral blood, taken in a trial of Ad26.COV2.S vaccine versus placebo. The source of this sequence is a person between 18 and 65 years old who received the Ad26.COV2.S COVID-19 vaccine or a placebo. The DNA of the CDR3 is TGCGCCAGCAGGCCCAGACAGGGCCAGAACACTGAAGCTTTCTTT. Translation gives CASRPRQGQNTEAFF.